A single sample is the source of the 31 T cell receptor beta chains below, sequenced in a study of T-cell reconstitution after alpha-beta-depleted transplantation in children. Using unique molecular identifiers, the investigators prepared the TCRbeta library. TCRdb analysed the PCR reads with MiXCR anew, one entry per CDR3 protein. The data contain 350,000 to 450,000 distinct CDR3 sequences, roughly 20% of them seen just once; the ten biggest clones take up 3.8%. The specimen was PBMCs from the stem cell graft donor, collected from the stem cell graft. These receptors were obtained from a human donor who donated a stem cell graft to a child with acute myeloid leukemia.

The chain employs TRBV5-1 and TRBJ2-1; no firm D call. Per the germline V gene, CDR1 is SGHRS and CDR2 is YFSETQ. The CDR3 is made up of 14 amino acids. Trimming removed 0 bases from V and 2 bases from J, with 6 bases in between. The CDR3 DNA sequence: TGCGCCAGCAGCTTGGATGTAGCCTACAATGAGCAGTTCTTC. This sequence encodes CASSLDVAYNEQFF.

The chain couples TRBV11-2 to TRBJ2-1, with D perhaps matching TRBD1 (6 bases). This CDR3 spans 15 amino acids. V dropped 6 bases and J dropped 5 bases, with 17 bases sitting between them. Germline V gene sequence: CDR1 SGHAT, CDR2 FQNNGV. DNA of the CDR3: TGTGCCAGCAGTCATGGACAGTTGATCAACAATGAGCAGTTCTTC. This codes for CASSHGQLINNEQFF.

This clonotype was recorded a few times. V usage is TRBV20-1 and J usage is TRBJ1-2; D is possibly TRBD1 (6 bases). The germline CDR1 and CDR2 sequences are DFQATT and SNEGSKA (reference sequence). Trimming removed 1 base from V and 0 bases from J, with 12 bases in between. This CDR3 spans 15 amino acids. CDR3 DNA: TGCAGTGCTAGAGGGACAGAGCGCTCTAACTATGGCTACACCTTC. It encodes CSARGTERSNYGYTF.

The V gene is TRBV7-6, the J gene TRBJ1-1, with D maybe TRBD1 (6 bases). The CDR3 runs to 14 residues. Trimming pared 5 bases from V and 0 bases from J, leaving 10 bases between. Germline-derived CDR1 and CDR2 are SGHVS and FNYEAQ. The CDR3 DNA reads TGTGCCAGCAGCACAACAGGGATGAACACTGAAGCTTTCTTT. It yields the protein CASSTTGMNTEAFF.

The chain uses TRBV28 and TRBJ1-2, with 7 positions matching TRBD1. Germline V gene data show CDR1 as MDHEN and CDR2 as SYDVKM. The J segment lost 1 base and the V segment lost 5 bases, leaving 1 base of the junction unmatched. The CDR3 runs to 13 residues. CDR3 residues: CASSGQVNYGYTF. CDR3 coding DNA: TGTGCCAGCAGTGGACAGGTTAACTATGGCTACACCTTC.

In its sample, this clonotype was seen a few times. The chain links TRBV20-1 to TRBJ2-7; D ambiguous. In germline, CDR1 is DFQATT, CDR2 SNEGSKA (reference sequence). Trimming cost V 3 bases and J 0 bases, with 12 bases left between them. The CDR3 is 14 residues long. CDR3 amino acids: CSASKSLNSYEQYF. CDR3 sequence (DNA): TGCAGTGCTAGTAAGTCCTTGAACTCCTACGAGCAGTACTTC.

This clonotype showed up just a few times. The V gene is TRBV12-3 or TRBV12-4, the J gene TRBJ1-1; D is unclear. This CDR3 region has 14 residues. V dropped 6 bases and J dropped 4 bases, with 15 bases sitting between them. CDR3 DNA: TGTGCCAGCAGCCCGGACGGGCAGACCACTGAAGCTTTCTTT. It yields the protein CASSPDGQTTEAFF.

Ten or more counts support this clonotype. This chain joins TRBV29-1 and TRBJ1-1; a possible D gene is TRBD1 (5 bases). Deletions cut 6 bases from V and 5 bases from J, with 10 bases between. The CDR3 is 11 residues long. In germline, CDR1 is SQVTM, CDR2 ANQGSEA. The CDR3 loop reads CSVTRQTEAFF. CDR3 nucleotides: TGCAGCGTAACAAGACAGACTGAAGCTTTCTTT.

This clonotype was detected once. V is TRBV2 and J is TRBJ2-4, with D possibly being TRBD1 (6 bases). The CDR3 covers 15 residues. V gave up 6 bases and J gave up 5 bases, with 17 bases separating them. Germline CDR1 reads SNHLY; CDR2 reads FYNNEI. CDR3 loop: CASRRETAGENIQYF. CDR3 DNA sequence: TGTGCCAGCAGGAGGGAGACAGCAGGGGAAAACATTCAGTACTTC.

This clonotype appeared many times. The gene calls are TRBV6-5 and TRBJ2-6; unclear D gene. V lost 0 bases to trimming and J lost 0 bases, with 6 bases between them. Per the germline V gene, CDR1 is MNHEY and CDR2 is SVGAGI. CDR3 length equals 16 residues. The CDR3 is CASSYSPDSGANVLTF. The CDR3 DNA follows: TGTGCCAGCAGTTACTCACCAGACTCTGGGGCCAACGTCCTGACTTTC.

At least ten counts were recorded for this clonotype. The gene calls are TRBV29-1 and TRBJ2-7; D uncertain. V dropped 4 bases and J dropped 11 bases, with 9 bases sitting between them. The germline gives CDR1 SQVTM, CDR2 ANQGSEA. CDR3 size: 9 residues. The CDR3 nucleotides read TGCAGCGTTGTGACTCCTGAGTACTTC. It translates to CSVVTPEYF.

The CDR3 DNA is TGTGCCAGCAGTTTTAGCAGAACTGAGCAGTTCTTC. Protein product: CASSFSRTEQFF. The genes are TRBV7-9 and TRBJ2-1; D not certain. CDR1 and CDR2 from the germline V gene are SEHNR and FQNEAQ (reference sequence). Trimming pared 6 bases from V and 9 bases from J, leaving 12 bases between. This CDR3 spans 12 amino acids.

This clonotype was found a few times. This chain joins TRBV19 and TRBJ2-1; 8 nucleotides agree with TRBD2. The CDR3 is 14 amino acids. Germline CDR1 and CDR2: LNHDA and SQIVND (reference sequence). The ends lost 7 bases at V and 6 bases at J; junction bases unmatched: 8. The CDR3 spells CASMTRTSRNEQFF. The CDR3 DNA is TGTGCCAGTATGACCAGGACTAGCCGCAATGAGCAGTTCTTC. Together with reference TRBV19 and TRBJ2-1, the CDR3 gives the full variable domain: DGGITQSPKYLFRKEGQNVTLSCEQNLNHDAMYWYRQDPGQGLRLIYYSQIVNDFQKGDIAEGYSVSREKKESFPLTVTSAQKNPTAFYLCASMTRTSRNEQFFGPGTRLTVL.

This clonotype came up a few times. The chain combines TRBV7-6 with TRBJ2-7; 9 bases match TRBD2. In germline, CDR1 is SGHVS, CDR2 FNYEAQ. J was trimmed by 5 bases and V by 11 bases; bases with no gene match: 13. The CDR3 runs to 14 residues. The CDR3 DNA reads as TGTGCCTCCGCCCCCGGGACTAGCCTCCACGAGCAGTACTTC. Protein product: CASAPGTSLHEQYF.

This rearrangement joins TRBV11-2 to TRBJ2-1, with D hard to call. CDR3 length equals 14 residues. V was pared by 4 bases and J by 2 bases, with 9 bases between. Germline CDR1 and CDR2: SGHAT and FQNNGV. The chain's CDR3 is CASSSGRAYNEQFF. CDR3 sequence (DNA): TGTGCCAGCAGCTCAGGACGGGCCTACAATGAGCAGTTCTTC. Full variable domain (outside the CDR3, taken from reference TRBV11-2 and TRBJ2-1): EAGVAQSPRYKIIEKRQSVAFWCNPISGHATLYWYQQILGQGPKLLIQFQNNGVVDDSQLPKDRFSAERLKGVDSTLKIQPAKLEDSAVYLCASSSGRAYNEQFFGPGTRLTVL.

A few counts support this clonotype. A much more abundant neighbour one base away suggests this may be a read error. The rearrangement links TRBV20-1 to TRBJ2-3; TRBD2 matches 12 bases. Germline-derived CDR1 and CDR2 are DFQATT and SNEGSKA (reference sequence). The CDR3 is made up of 17 amino acids. The DNA of the CDR3 is TGCTGTGCTACAATCGGGACTAGCGGGCGTACCACAGATACGCAGTATTTT. It yields the protein CCATIGTSGRTTDTQYF.

Ten or more counts support this clonotype. The chain recombines TRBV20-1 with TRBJ1-5; tentative D call: TRBD1 (6 bases). Trimming removed 4 bases from V and 3 bases from J, with 10 bases in between. The CDR3 loop spans 13 amino acids. CDR1 is DFQATT and CDR2 is SNEGSKA in the germline V gene (reference sequence). CDR3 nucleotides: TGCAGTGCTAACGGGGGCCCCAATCAGCCCCAGCATTTT. It specifies CSANGGPNQPQHF.

Many counts were recorded for this clonotype. The chain joins TRBV20-1 to TRBJ2-1, with D possibly being TRBD1 or TRBD2 (5 bases each). The V and J ends lost 3 bases and 5 bases respectively, with 8 bases between them. Germline-derived CDR1 and CDR2 are DFQATT and SNEGSKA (reference sequence). The CDR3 has 12 residues. CDR3 sequence: CSASRGDNEQFF. The CDR3 DNA is TGCAGTGCTAGTAGAGGGGACAATGAGCAGTTCTTC.

In its sample, this clonotype was seen a few times. The chain joins TRBV29-1 to TRBJ1-2; TRBD1 aligns across 11 bases. This CDR3 has 12 amino acids. CDR1 SQVTM and CDR2 ANQGSEA come from the germline V gene. V was pared by 7 bases and J by 6 bases, with 4 bases of the junction left unmatched. CDR3 nucleotide sequence: TGCAGCGCAGGACAGGGGGCGCATGGCTACACCTTC. Its translation is CSAGQGAHGYTF.

V usage is TRBV6-5 and J usage is TRBJ2-1, with unresolved D. V shed 0 bases and J shed 4 bases, with 13 bases lying between them. Germline V gene lookup returns CDR1 MNHEY and CDR2 SVGAGI. The CDR3 covers 16 residues. The chain's CDR3 is CASSYSRTSKYNEQFF. Here the CDR3 DNA reads TGTGCCAGCAGTTACTCTCGGACCTCGAAGTACAATGAGCAGTTCTTC.

The rearrangement links TRBV7-2 to TRBJ2-3, with TRBD2 identical over 7 bases. J gave up 3 bases and V 1 base, and 4 bases lay outside the gene matches. In germline, CDR1 is SGHTA, CDR2 FQGNSA. The CDR3 sequence is 15 residues long. The CDR3 region is CASSLVGGPTDTQYF. CDR3 bases: TGTGCCAGCAGCTTAGTGGGAGGGCCGACAGATACGCAGTATTTT.

This chain joins TRBV18 and TRBJ2-3; no clear D. The germline V gene encodes CDR1 KGHSH and CDR2 LQKENI. This CDR3 comprises 14 residues. With 0 bases removed from V and 6 bases from J, the gap between germline ends came to 10 bases. DNA for the CDR3: TGTGCCAGCTCACCACCGGACCCTCGGGATACGCAGTATTTT. This gives the protein CASSPPDPRDTQYF.

The sample holds a few counts of this clonotype. This rearrangement joins TRBV9 to TRBJ2-1; D may correspond to TRBD1 or TRBD2 (6 bases each). Germline V lookup: CDR1 SGDLS, CDR2 YYNGEE. Between the trimmed V and J ends, which lost 6 bases and 9 bases, there was a span of 16 bases. This CDR3 region has 13 residues. CDR3 bases: TGTGCCAGCACCACCTTACAGGGAGGTGAGCAGTTCTTC. This codes for CASTTLQGGEQFF. The complete variable domain, with remaining parts taken from reference TRBV9 and TRBJ2-1, reads DSGVTQTPKHLITATGQRVTLRCSPRSGDLSVYWYQQSLDQGLQFLIQYYNGEERAKGNILERFSAQQFPDLHSELNLSSLELGDSALYFCASTTLQGGEQFFGPGTRLTVL.

This clonotype occurred a few times. This chain uses TRBV27 with TRBJ2-1, with 8 bases that match TRBD2. Germline assignment: CDR1 MNHEY and CDR2 SMNVEV (reference sequence). After removal of 2 bases from V and 4 bases from J, the junction contained 13 bases not matched to a gene. The CDR3 has 18 amino acids. In DNA form, the CDR3 reads TGTGCCAGCAGTTTAGCCCCGGGGATAGCGGGATCTTACAATGAGCAGTTCTTC. It yields the protein CASSLAPGIAGSYNEQFF.

The table lists this clonotype with a few counts. CDR3 amino acids: CASSKTGGRYEQYF. CDR3 sequence (DNA): TGTGCCAGCAGTAAGACAGGGGGAAGGTACGAGCAGTACTTC. V and J are TRBV27 and TRBJ2-7; 9 bases line up with TRBD1. The CDR3 is made up of 14 amino acids. V shed 5 bases, J shed 4 bases, and the junction held 6 bases outside the gene matches. Germline CDR1 reads MNHEY; CDR2 reads SMNVEV (reference sequence).

This clonotype has just a few counts. The chain employs TRBV2 and TRBJ2-2, with D unresolved. The CDR3 has 13 amino acids. V was trimmed by 4 bases and J by 4 bases, leaving 7 bases between them. In germline, CDR1 is SNHLY, CDR2 FYNNEI. CDR3 in amino acids: CASSASITGELFF. CDR3 DNA sequence: TGTGCCAGCAGTGCCTCAATCACCGGGGAGCTGTTTTTT.

This clonotype was seen a handful of times. V gene TRBV7-8 combines with J gene TRBJ2-4; 8 nucleotides agree with TRBD2. The V gene's germline CDR1 is SGHVS and CDR2 FQNEAQ. This CDR3 comprises 15 residues. V shed 5 bases, J shed 7 bases, and the junction held 10 bases outside the gene matches. The CDR3 sequence is CASSSIAGSRNIQYF. CDR3 coding DNA: TGTGCCAGCAGCAGCATAGCGGGAAGTAGGAACATTCAGTACTTC.

This chain connects TRBV5-5 to TRBJ2-7; 8 nucleotides align to TRBD2. The trim removed 3 bases at V and 0 bases at J, leaving 5 bases unmatched. Per germline, CDR1 SGHKS and CDR2 YYEKEE (reference sequence). The CDR3 sequence is 15 residues long. CDR3 region: CASSSTSGVSYEQYF. CDR3 in DNA: TGTGCCAGCAGCTCCACTAGCGGAGTCTCCTACGAGCAGTACTTC.

A single count supports this clonotype. The V and J genes are TRBV30 and TRBJ2-1; D is uncertain. Between the trimmed V and J ends, which lost 0 bases and 6 bases, there was a span of 9 bases. Germline lookup yields CDR1 GTSNPN and CDR2 SVGIG (reference sequence). CDR3 length: 13 residues. The CDR3 reads CAWSVPVFNEQFF. The CDR3 bases are TGTGCCTGGAGTGTACCTGTATTCAATGAGCAGTTCTTC.

J is TRBJ2-2 and V is TRBV6-2 or TRBV6-3; TRBD2 might be the D (6 bases). The CDR3 is 15 residues long. Germline V CDR1 and CDR2: MNHEY, SVGEGT. V shed 9 bases and J shed 3 bases, with 17 bases lying between them. The CDR3 loop reads CASKAAGMYTGELFF. The CDR3 DNA reads as TGTGCCAGTAAGGCGGCGGGAATGTACACCGGGGAGCTGTTTTTT.

This clonotype was counted many times. The V call is TRBV7-2, the J call TRBJ2-1; D call uncertain. Germline assignment: CDR1 SGHTA and CDR2 FQGNSA. This CDR3 comprises 12 residues. Trimming cost V 2 bases and J 8 bases, with 7 bases left between them. CDR3 coding DNA: TGTGCCAGCAGCTTAAGAAGGGATGAGCAGTTCTTC. This codes for CASSLRRDEQFF. Variable domain in full (rest from reference TRBV7-2 and TRBJ2-1): GAGVSQSPSNKVTEKGKDVELRCDPISGHTALYWYRQSLGQGLEFLIYFQGNSAPDKSGLPSDRFSAERTGGSVSTLTIQRTQQEDSAVYLCASSLRRDEQFFGPGTRLTVL.